This TCR beta chain comes out of a study of T cells in Graves' hyperthyroidism and ophthalmopathy. Authors of the study amplified TCR beta CDR3 regions from RNA transcripts. HTBI primers were used for first-round RT-PCR of the TCR CDR3. A single record per CDR3 protein comes from TCRdb applying MiXCR to the multiplex PCR reads. The sample has 300,000 to 450,000 distinct CDR3 sequences; approximately 13% are singletons. Study-level results: Appearing also in blood were most of the thyroid clonotypes expanded above 0.001.

Germline V gene data show CDR1 as LGHDT and CDR2 as YNNKEL (reference sequence). The CDR3 runs to 14 residues. This clonotype was observed a handful of times. The antigen is undetermined. One end of the junction does not line up with germline, which may come from a read error. The receptor's source is a man younger than 45 with Graves' hyperthyroidism that later progressed to Graves' ophthalmopathy. V gene TRBV3-1 combines with J gene TRBJ2-5; D might be TRBD1 (6 bases). The sequenced sample consisted of blood. The CDR3 spells CASSQGLQGSVVHF. CDR3 coding DNA: TGTGCCAGCAGCCAAGGATTGCAGGGGTCTGTTGTGCACTTC.